These 11 T cell receptor beta chains originate from one sample sequenced in a study of cytomegalovirus exposure and HLA in healthy donors. Researchers ran the PCR with 60 Vbeta and 13 Jbeta primers. Libraries were prepared by immunoSEQ multiplex PCR; TCRdb keeps only in-frame clonotypes and omits some of them. The sample has some 180,000 clones, around 80% seen once. Sequencing input: PBMCs. The receptors were sampled from a woman aged 55-70 years in good health and CMV-seropositive.

The chain couples TRBV19 to TRBJ1-2; 7 bases map to TRBD1. This CDR3 has 13 amino acids. Germline V gene sequence: CDR1 LNHDA, CDR2 SQIVND (reference sequence). Trimming cost V 4 bases and J 8 bases; bases outside gene matches: 7. CDR3 nucleotide sequence: TGTGCCAGTAGTACCGACAGGGAACACGGCTACACCTTC. This sequence encodes CASSTDREHGYTF.

The rearrangement joins TRBV9 to TRBJ2-7; 7 bases map to TRBD2. The germline gives CDR1 SGDLS, CDR2 YYNGEE. The CDR3 is 17 amino acids. V shed 4 bases and J 7 bases; nucleotides not matched to a gene: 20. CDR3 DNA sequence: TGTGCCAGCAGCCCAAGGGGTCGGGACTACCGCTCGAATGAGCAGTACTTC. It encodes CASSPRGRDYRSNEQYF.

The chain employs TRBV27 and TRBJ2-7; 13 nucleotides line up with TRBD2. The J segment lost 2 bases and the V segment lost 3 bases, leaving 10 bases of the junction unmatched. Per germline, CDR1 MNHEY and CDR2 SMNVEV (reference sequence). The CDR3 contains 18 residues. The CDR3 loop reads CASSFRTSGGPGAYEQYF. CDR3 nucleotide sequence: TGTGCCAGCAGTTTCAGGACTAGCGGGGGCCCGGGGGCCTACGAGCAGTACTTC.

The chain is built from TRBV4-1 and TRBJ1-2, with D possibly matching TRBD1 (6 bases). The CDR3 is made up of 15 amino acids. The germline V gene encodes CDR1 MGHRA and CDR2 YSYEKL. Trimming took off 0 bases at V and 6 bases at J, with 14 bases between the two ends. The CDR3 DNA reads as TGCGCCAGCAGCCAAGAGGGCAGGGGATCTGATGGCTACACCTTC. Translation gives CASSQEGRGSDGYTF.

The chain employs TRBV5-1 and TRBJ2-7; D call uncertain. The germline V gene encodes CDR1 SGHRS and CDR2 YFSETQ. V shed 0 bases and J shed 3 bases, with 13 bases lying between them. This CDR3 has 15 amino acids. In nucleotides, the CDR3 is TGCGCCAGCAGCTTGGAAGGCTACAGACACTACGAGCAGTACTTC. It encodes CASSLEGYRHYEQYF.

The V call is TRBV9, the J call TRBJ2-5; TRBD1 matches 12 bases. This CDR3 is built from 19 residues. J gave up 0 bases and V 3 bases, and 12 bases lay outside the gene matches. Germline V lookup: CDR1 SGDLS, CDR2 YYNGEE. The CDR3 protein is CASSDPPGTGGVYQETQYF. The DNA of the CDR3 is TGTGCCAGCAGCGACCCCCCCGGGACAGGGGGCGTTTACCAAGAGACCCAGTACTTC.

This chain links TRBV18 with TRBJ2-7; tentative D call: TRBD1 (6 bases). V lost 2 bases and J 3 bases, leaving 11 bases between the germline ends. Germline lookup yields CDR1 KGHSH and CDR2 LQKENI. CDR3 length equals 14 residues. The CDR3 reads CASSPGTLNYEQYF. CDR3 coding DNA: TGTGCCAGCTCACCAGGGACACTGAACTACGAGCAGTACTTC.

A single count supports this clone. The chain recombines TRBV19 with TRBJ1-5; D unclear. The CDR3 is made up of 12 amino acids. Germline values: CDR1 LNHDA, CDR2 SQIVND (reference sequence). V was cut by 7 bases and J by 7 bases, with 11 bases left in between. The CDR3 region has the DNA TGTGCCAGTATGGGCAGGATCCAGCCCCAGCATTTT. This sequence encodes CASMGRIQPQHF.

The chain couples TRBV4-2 to TRBJ2-7; D may be TRBD2 (5 bases). This CDR3 region has 15 residues. Germline V gene sequence: CDR1 LGHNA, CDR2 YNFKEQ. Trimming cost V 1 base and J 6 bases, with 16 bases left between them. CDR3 coding DNA: TGTGCCAGCAGCCAAGTCTTTGGTAGCGAGGGCGAGCAGTACTTC. This encodes CASSQVFGSEGEQYF.

The chain is built from TRBV19 and TRBJ2-7; 7 bases align to TRBD1. Unmatched junction bases numbered 5, after V lost 3 bases and J lost 3 bases. Looked up from germline, CDR1 is LNHDA and CDR2 is SQIVND (reference sequence). The CDR3 has 14 amino acids. CDR3 loop: CASSIRQGYYEQYF. CDR3 coding DNA: TGTGCCAGTAGTATTCGACAGGGTTACTACGAGCAGTACTTC.

The genes are TRBV7-2 and TRBJ2-5; maybe TRBD2 (5 bases). The CDR3 is made up of 14 amino acids. Germline assignment: CDR1 SGHTA and CDR2 FQGNSA. V lost 5 bases to trimming and J lost 7 bases, with 17 bases between them. Here the CDR3 DNA reads TGTGCCAGCAGCCCGGACCGGGGAATGGGGACCCAGTACTTC. Translation gives CASSPDRGMGTQYF.